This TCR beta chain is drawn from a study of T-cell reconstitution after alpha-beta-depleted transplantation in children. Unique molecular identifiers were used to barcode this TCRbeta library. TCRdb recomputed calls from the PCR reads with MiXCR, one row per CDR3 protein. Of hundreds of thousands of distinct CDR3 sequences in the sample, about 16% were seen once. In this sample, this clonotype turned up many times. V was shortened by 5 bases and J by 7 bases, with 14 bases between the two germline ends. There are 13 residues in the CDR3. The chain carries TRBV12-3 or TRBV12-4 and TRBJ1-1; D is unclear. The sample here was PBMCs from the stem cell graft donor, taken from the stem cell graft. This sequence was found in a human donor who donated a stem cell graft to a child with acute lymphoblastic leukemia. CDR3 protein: CASSRQLESEAFF. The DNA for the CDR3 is TGTGCCAGCAGTCGCCAGTTAGAGAGTGAAGCTTTCTTT.